This T cell receptor (beta chain) originates from a study of blood T cell repertoires in COVID-19. Looking at the study overall: The United States, Italy and Spain provided the acute and convalescent COVID-19 samples. From T cells, B-cell-depleted T cells, or PBMCs came the material, which was cDNA or gDNA.

The Seattle patients joined while their infection was active and were tracked longitudinally afterward. The CDR3 totals 14 residues. CDR1 is KGHDR, CDR2 SFDVKD, per germline. V lost 3 bases, J lost 6 bases, and 8 bases lay in between. Original methodology: Amplification from reference gene primers served as the basis for estimated nucleated cell counts. TCRdb's table, derived via immunoSEQ multiplex PCR, lists solely in-frame clones and lacks some. The V and J calls and clone size were taken over from that table, and D and trimming were inferred from the DNA. The sample contains 300,000 to 400,000 clones, roughly 90% of which appear only once.

The receptor's source is a woman aged 65 to 85 with COVID-19, enrolled during active disease. This chain joins TRBV24-1 and TRBJ1-6; no definite D call. Source material: peripheral blood. CDR3 in DNA: TGTGCCACCAGTGATACCGGAGGTAATTCACCCCTCCACTTT. Protein: CATSDTGGNSPLHF.